This is a list of T cell receptor beta chains from one sample in a study of blood T cells in healthy people across ages. TCRdb processed the 5' RACE reads anew with MiXCR; each CDR3 protein has one entry. The profile shows 1.5 million to 2 million distinct CDR3 sequences, around 48% of them singletons. Sequencing input: blood. The receptor set was obtained from a middle-aged woman in good health. The CDR3 runs from the conserved cysteine through the conserved F or W. The D gene is left open where the match is weak. The size field is filled for only some rows; it gives once, few, many or a size class.

J | V | size | D | CDR3 | DNA
TRBJ2-7 | TRBV6-1 | - | - | CASRGPGLHGEQYF | TGTGCCAGCAGGGGACCGGGACTCCACGGAGAGCAGTACTTC
TRBJ2-7 | TRBV4-3 | - | - | CASSQDPAARSYEQYF | TGCGCCAGCAGCCAAGATCCAGCGGCCCGATCCTACGAGCAGTACTTC
TRBJ2-4 | TRBV12-3/TRBV12-4 | few | TRBD2 | CASSSRDYLKNIQYF | TGTGCCAGCAGTTCGAGGGACTACTTAAAAAACATTCAGTACTTC
TRBJ2-7 | TRBV20-1 | - | - | CSARAPAGVSREQYF | TGCAGTGCTAGAGCGCCTGCCGGGGTGTCCCGCGAGCAGTACTTC
TRBJ2-1 | TRBV9 | - | - | CASRVDGLLNNEQFF | TGTGCCAGCAGGGTGGACGGACTTCTTAACAATGAGCAGTTCTTC
TRBJ2-3 | TRBV25-1 | - | - | CASSVMNTQYF | TGTGCCAGCAGTGTCATGAATACGCAGTATTTT
TRBJ1-2 | TRBV20-1 | - | - | CSAAARVDYGYTF | TGCAGTGCCGCCGCCAGGGTCGACTATGGCTACACCTTC
TRBJ2-1 | TRBV5-1 | - | - | CASSLPITEKNEQFF | TGCGCCAGCAGCTTACCGATAACAGAGAAAAATGAGCAGTTCTTC
TRBJ2-3 | TRBV9 | - | - | CASSFRTETDTQYF | TGTGCCAGCAGCTTCCGGACGGAGACAGATACGCAGTATTTT
TRBJ2-7 | TRBV4-3 | few | TRBD1 | CASSPGTGGAEQYF | TGCGCCAGCAGCCCGGGGACAGGGGGCGCCGAGCAGTACTTC
TRBJ2-5 | TRBV29-1 | - | TRBD1 | CSVVTTGDFQETQYF | TGCAGCGTTGTCACGACAGGGGACTTCCAAGAGACCCAGTACTTC
TRBJ2-7 | TRBV28 | - | TRBD1 | CASRIHRGISSYNEQYF | TGTGCCAGCAGGATTCACAGGGGAATAAGCTCCTACAATGAGCAGTACTTC
TRBJ2-1 | TRBV4-2 | - | - | CASSQVASRDVNEQFF | TGTGCCAGCAGCCAAGTTGCTAGCCGGGACGTCAATGAGCAGTTCTTC
TRBJ1-6 | TRBV5-1 | - | - | CASSSKSTAYNSPLHF | TGCGCCAGCAGCTCTAAATCGACAGCCTATAATTCACCCCTCCACTTT
TRBJ1-1 | TRBV27 | - | - | CASSLGQAGTEAFF | TGTGCCAGCAGTTTGGGGCAGGCGGGCACTGAAGCTTTCTTT
TRBJ2-5 | TRBV20-1 | few | TRBD2 | CSARGLAGDQETQYF | TGCAGTGCTCGGGGACTAGCGGGGGATCAAGAGACCCAGTACTTC
TRBJ2-3 | TRBV6-5 | few | - | CASSYETPSSTDTQYF | TGTGCCAGCAGTTACGAGACCCCATCTAGCACAGATACGCAGTATTTT
TRBJ1-6 | TRBV28 | - | TRBD1 | CASSLPSGTAVANSPLHF | TGTGCCAGCAGTCTACCATCCGGGACAGCAGTCGCTAATTCACCCCTCCACTTT
TRBJ2-4 | TRBV18 | - | TRBD1 | CASSHPGGAENIQYF | TGTGCCAGCTCACATCCAGGGGGAGCCGAAAACATTCAGTACTTC
TRBJ2-1 | TRBV6-2/TRBV6-3 | - | - | CASSYESTGKNEQFF | TGTGCCAGCAGTTACGAGTCGACAGGAAAGAATGAGCAGTTCTTC
TRBJ2-5 | TRBV7-2 | - | - | CASSHPPEVNEQYF | TGTGCCAGCAGCCATCCCCCTGAGGTTAATGAGCAGTACTTC
TRBJ1-5 | TRBV28 | - | - | CASKILGLNQPQHF | TGTGCCAGCAAGATTCTAGGGCTCAATCAGCCCCAGCATTTT
TRBJ1-2 | TRBV5-1 | few | - | CASSLSPAGESYGYTF | TGCGCCAGCAGCTTGAGTCCGGCCGGGGAGTCCTATGGCTACACCTTC
TRBJ2-7 | TRBV20-1 | - | TRBD2 | CSAPTLAGTYNEQYF | TGCAGTGCTCCGACACTAGCGGGCACCTACAATGAGCAGTACTTC
TRBJ2-7 | TRBV4-1 | few | - | CASSQDRTSDEQYF | TGCGCCAGCAGCCAAGATCGTACGAGCGACGAGCAGTACTTC
TRBJ2-6 | TRBV29-1 | - | - | CSALRDGANVLTF | TGCAGCGCCCTACGGGACGGGGCCAACGTCCTGACTTTC
TRBJ2-3 | TRBV5-1 | - | - | CASSLPPGLTSTDTQYF | TGCGCCAGCAGCCTCCCTCCGGGGCTAACCAGCACAGATACGCAGTATTTT
TRBJ1-2 | TRBV24-1 | few | TRBD1 | CATSVGTAYGYTF | TGTGCCACCAGTGTGGGGACAGCATATGGCTACACCTTC
TRBJ2-5 | TRBV7-2 | few | TRBD2 | CASRVTSGKTGTQYF | TGTGCCAGCAGGGTAACTAGCGGGAAAACAGGGACCCAGTACTTC
TRBJ2-1 | TRBV28 | - | - | CASSLLGKAETYNEQFF | TGTGCCAGCAGCCTTCTTGGGAAGGCGGAAACCTACAATGAGCAGTTCTTC
TRBJ2-5 | TRBV28 | - | - | CASSSRTALGVTQYF | TGTGCCAGCAGTTCCCGGACGGCGTTGGGAGTGACCCAGTACTTC
TRBJ2-3 | TRBV6-2/TRBV6-3 | - | - | CASSYPKGGLFTDTQYF | TGTGCCAGCAGTTATCCTAAGGGGGGCCTGTTCACAGATACGCAGTATTTT
TRBJ2-3 | TRBV20-1 | - | TRBD1 | CSGATGGSTDTQYF | TGCAGTGGGGCGACAGGGGGCTCCACAGATACGCAGTATTTT
TRBJ2-5 | TRBV9 | - | TRBD2 | CASSEASGGEQETQYF | TGTGCCAGCAGCGAGGCTAGCGGGGGGGAACAAGAGACCCAGTACTTC
TRBJ2-4 | TRBV7-9 | - | - | CASSLVSGIEQYF | TGTGCCAGCAGCTTAGTATCAGGGATAGAGCAGTACTTC
TRBJ2-1 | TRBV20-1 | - | TRBD2 | CSARDLAGSMNEQFF | TGCAGTGCTAGGGACCTAGCGGGGTCTATGAATGAGCAGTTCTTC
TRBJ1-2 | TRBV10-3 | - | - | CAISEARGPPGSAINYGYTF | TGTGCCATCAGTGAGGCCCGCGGGCCGCCGGGGAGTGCGATTAACTATGGCTACACCTTC
TRBJ2-7 | TRBV3-1 | - | - | CASSQAGPGIEQYF | TGTGCCAGCAGCCAAGCGGGCCCCGGGATCGAGCAGTACTTC
TRBJ2-1 | TRBV11-2 | - | - | CASSLGLGGAFYEQFF | TGTGCCAGCAGCTTAGGTTTGGGGGGGGCCTTCTATGAGCAGTTCTTC
TRBJ2-1 | TRBV5-6 | - | TRBD1 | CASSLSRLTGSTYNEQFF | TGTGCCAGCAGCTTGTCCCGCTTGACAGGGTCTACCTACAATGAGCAGTTCTTC
TRBJ2-7 | TRBV7-2 | few | TRBD1 | CASSPGQVRYEQYF | TGTGCCAGCAGCCCGGGACAGGTGAGATACGAGCAGTACTTC
TRBJ2-1 | TRBV12-3/TRBV12-4 | - | TRBD1 | CASSLVAGGQNEQFF | TGTGCCAGCAGTTTAGTAGCAGGGGGCCAGAATGAGCAGTTCTTC
TRBJ2-3 | TRBV6-2/TRBV6-3 | - | - | CASSYSWWGTDTQYF | TGTGCCAGCAGTTACTCGTGGTGGGGCACAGATACGCAGTATTTT
TRBJ2-1 | TRBV15 | - | - | CATSREVAGFEQFF | TGTGCCACCAGCAGAGAAGTGGCAGGGTTTGAGCAGTTCTTC
TRBJ2-2 | TRBV6-2/TRBV6-3 | - | - | CASSYLDSGELFF | TGTGCCAGCAGTTACCTGGATTCCGGGGAGCTGTTTTTT
TRBJ2-3 | TRBV9 | - | TRBD1 | CASSVDRVPTDTQYF | TGTGCCAGCAGCGTCGACAGGGTACCCACAGATACGCAGTATTTT
TRBJ2-7 | TRBV11-2 | few | TRBD2 | CASSLVSGSSGGYYEQYF | TGTGCCAGCAGCTTAGTTTCCGGGTCTAGCGGGGGTTACTACGAGCAGTACTTC
TRBJ2-7 | TRBV6-2/TRBV6-3 | - | - | CASGPPQGPIYEQYF | TGTGCCAGCGGGCCCCCACAGGGTCCGATCTACGAGCAGTACTTC
TRBJ2-5 | TRBV7-2 | few | - | CASSSRGGTGYQETQYF | TGTGCCAGCAGCTCCCGGGGTGGAACAGGGTACCAAGAGACCCAGTACTTC
TRBJ1-6 | TRBV12-3/TRBV12-4 | - | - | CASSEYTGTTVQRSPLHF | TGTGCCAGCAGTGAATATACCGGGACAACCGTCCAACGGTCACCCCTCCACTTT
TRBJ1-2 | TRBV7-2 | few | - | CASSRDGRGRGYTF | TGTGCCAGCAGCCGTGACGGAAGGGGGAGGGGCTACACCTTC
TRBJ2-1 | TRBV29-1 | few | - | CSVEGRLNEQFF | TGCAGCGTTGAGGGACGGCTCAATGAGCAGTTCTTC
TRBJ2-3 | TRBV5-1 | - | TRBD2 | CASSLGGGAVSDTQYF | TGCGCCAGCAGCTTGGGCGGGGGGGCCGTCTCAGATACGCAGTATTTT
TRBJ2-3 | TRBV7-9 | - | - | CASSFGALGTDTQYF | TGTGCCAGCAGCTTCGGGGCCTTGGGAACAGATACGCAGTATTTT
TRBJ2-1 | TRBV11-2 | few | - | CASSPGIGDEQFF | TGTGCCAGCAGCCCTGGCATTGGGGATGAGCAGTTCTTC
TRBJ2-5 | TRBV2 | few | - | CASSSRTPLLETQYF | TGTGCCAGCAGCTCTAGGACCCCTCTCCTGGAGACCCAGTACTTC
TRBJ1-4 | TRBV4-1 | - | - | CASSQVGGTANEKLFF | TGCGCCAGCAGCCAAGTAGGGGGGACGGCTAATGAAAAGCTGTTTTTT